One and the same sample provided the 11 T cell receptor delta chains below, sequenced in a study of Vδ1+ human thymocytes. Study-wide results and limits: In the thymus, TRG and TRD repertoires looked highly polyclonal with Gaussian CDR3 lengths.

Which antigens these TCRs recognize remains unknown. RNA was extracted from the cells and then reverse transcribed. The CDR3 regions were amplified by multiplex PCR from V-gene primers to a constant-region primer. TCRdb re-called the multiplex PCR reads via CATT. The sample contains tens of thousands of delta-chain clones, approximately 32% of which appear only once. The sequencing sample was made of Vdelta1+ gamma-delta thymocytes from the thymus. Described subset: FACS-sorted CD3+ TCRalphabeta- TCRVdelta1+ TCRVdelta2- thymocytes. Source of these receptors: a boy less than two years old who had congenital heart surgery.

To note about this clone: Other DNA sequences within the sample encode an identical CDR3. The chain is built from TRDV1 and TRDJ1; TRDD3 aligns across 12 bases. The ends lost 0 bases at V and 2 bases at J; junction bases unmatched: 22. CDR3 length: 23 residues. CDR1 TSWWSYY and CDR2 QGS come from the germline V gene. The CDR3 here is CALGELRLRWGIRMGCGTDKLIF. CDR3 DNA: TGTGCTCTTGGGGAACTACGCCTTCGCTGGGGGATACGCATGGGGTGTGGGACCGATAAACTCATCTTT.

This clone was detected a few times. The chain joins TRDV1 to TRDJ1; 7 positions agree with TRDD3. Germline V gives CDR1 TSWWSYY, CDR2 QGS. V lost 5 bases to trimming and J lost 3 bases; unmatched junction nucleotides: 30. The CDR3 is made up of 22 amino acids. The CDR3 DNA follows: TGTGCTCTTGGGCCTACAAGTTCCTTACTCAGCGGGGGGATTAATCCGGCCGATAAACTCATCTTT. This gives the protein CALGPTSSLLSGGINPADKLIF.

Within the sample, this clone is medium-sized. This chain joins TRDV1 and TRDJ1; 13 bases match TRDD3. The V segment lost 2 bases and the J segment 0 bases; nucleotides outside the gene matches: 9. Germline CDR1 is TSWWSYY and CDR2 is QGS. CDR3 length: 19 amino acids. The CDR3 DNA follows: TGTGCTCTTGGGGAAAAGACCCCACTGGGGGATACGGACACCGATAAACTCATCTTT. Residues: CALGEKTPLGDTDTDKLIF.

This clone turned up a few times. The same CDR3 arises from other DNA sequences in this sample as well. The rearrangement joins TRDV1 to TRDJ2; 9 bases line up with TRDD3. The CDR3 covers 19 residues. V shed 0 bases, J shed 4 bases, and the junction held 12 bases outside the gene matches. Germline-derived CDR1 and CDR2 are TSWWSYY and QGS. The CDR3 DNA is TGTGCTCTTGGGGAACTGACGCCCCGGGGGATACAAGGGACAGCACAACTCTTCTTT. Its protein is CALGELTPRGIQGTAQLFF.

The sample holds many counts of this clone. The sample contains more than one DNA sequence encoding this CDR3. The V call is TRDV1, the J call TRDJ1, with 7 bases identical to TRDD3. The germline V gene encodes CDR1 TSWWSYY and CDR2 QGS. V dropped 1 base and J dropped 0; count of bases not matched to a gene: 20. This CDR3 has 21 residues. The CDR3 here is CALGEPLLDGQQLGYTDKLIF. In nucleotides, the CDR3 is TGTGCTCTTGGGGAACCACTCCTCGACGGCCAGCAACTGGGGTACACCGATAAACTCATCTTT.

Only a few counts were recorded for this clone. A clone one base away is much larger, so this may be a read error. The rearrangement links TRDV2 to TRDJ1; 10 bases match TRDD3. The length of the CDR3 is 17 residues. The germline V gene encodes CDR1 GEAIGNYY and CDR2 EKD. The CDR3 DNA follows: TGTGCCTGTGGCACCGGGGTACTGGGGGATGTGTCCGATAAACTCATCTTT. Its translation is CACGTGVLGDVSDKLIF.

About this clone itself: Other DNA sequences of this sample code for an identical CDR3. The gene calls are TRDV1 and TRDJ1; TRDD3 matches 8 bases. The CDR3 is 20 amino acids. The V gene's germline CDR1 is TSWWSYY and CDR2 QGS. V lost 0 bases to trimming and J lost 4 bases; unmatched junction nucleotides: 19. The CDR3 spells CALGELIWEGGGCRGDKLIF. CDR3 nucleotides: TGTGCTCTTGGGGAACTCATATGGGAAGGTGGGGGATGTCGCGGCGATAAACTCATCTTT.

A remark on this clone: Other DNA variants within this sample encode the same CDR3. The gene calls are TRDV1 and TRDJ1, with a tentative D call TRDD3 (5 bases). Trimming took 1 base from V and 0 from J, leaving 21 bases between them. The germline V gene encodes CDR1 TSWWSYY and CDR2 QGS. CDR3 length: 19 amino acids. CDR3 amino acids: CALGERRQRGYPYTDKLIF. DNA of the CDR3: TGTGCTCTTGGGGAACGCCGGCAAAGGGGGTACCCGTACACCGATAAACTCATCTTT.

In its sample, this clone was seen a few times. The chain employs TRDV1 and TRDJ1; 10 bases match TRDD3. Germline V gene lookup returns CDR1 TSWWSYY and CDR2 QGS. Trimming cost V 2 bases and J 4 bases; bases outside gene matches: 22. This CDR3 is built from 21 residues. The CDR3 region is CALGETSLNPAYWGIGDKLIF. CDR3 DNA: TGTGCTCTTGGGGAAACCTCGCTAAATCCCGCGTACTGGGGGATTGGCGATAAACTCATCTTT.

This clone was seen more than once but under ten times. The rearrangement joins TRDV1 to TRDJ1; TRDD3 matches at 8 bases. Germline V gene sequence: CDR1 TSWWSYY, CDR2 QGS. The CDR3 consists of 22 residues. J lost 0 bases, V lost 0 bases, and 21 bases had no gene match. CDR3 sequence: CALGELTLRNWGPTIYTDKLIF. DNA of the CDR3: TGTGCTCTTGGGGAACTAACGCTCAGGAACTGGGGGCCAACCATTTACACCGATAAACTCATCTTT.

This clone came up a few times. This sequence joins TRDV1 and TRDJ1; TRDD3 matches at 7 bases. Looked up from germline, CDR1 is TSWWSYY and CDR2 is QGS. The CDR3 runs 13 residues. Trimming cost V 1 base and J 9 bases; bases outside gene matches: 5. The DNA for the CDR3 is TGTGCTCTTGGGGAACGAGGGGGATCGGAACTCATCTTT. Residues: CALGERGGSELIF.